The clone carrying this T cell receptor beta chain occurred many times. Its specificity is unknown. This sample was included in a study of identical twins. Only healthy Caucasians were enrolled as donors. The V and J ends lost 1 base and 3 bases, in that order; junction bases with no gene match: 2. Germline lookup yields CDR1 SGHRS and CDR2 YFSETQ. CDR3 length: 14 amino acids. Template switching introduced a universal primer site, and the cDNA bore unique molecular identifiers. TCRdb itself ran the 5' RACE reads through MiXCR, one entry per CDR3 protein. The data show about 240,000 distinct CDR3 sequences, with roughly a tenth seen just once and 10% held by the top ten. General observations from the study: Out-of-frame alpha sequences shared by twins were enriched for low generation probability.

V and J are TRBV5-1 and TRBJ2-7; 9 positions match TRBD2. The TCR was taken from a man aged 45-65 years in good health. Sequenced input: memory T cells sorted from blood. The CDR3 bases are TGCGCCAGCAGCTTGTTTAGCGGGAGCTACGAGCAGTACTTC. Residues: CASSLFSGSYEQYF.